The source of this T cell receptor beta chain is a study of Ad26.COV2.S vaccination and SARS-CoV-2 variants. Overall study: Donor had been placed in the Ad26.COV2.S arm of the COV1001 trial.

Data came from immunoSEQ multiplex PCR; TCRdb stores just in-frame clones and leaves some out. The sample carries about half a million clones, about nine tenths recorded once. A note on this clone: Antigen: not known.

Points from the study as a whole: It was reported that spike-specific CD8+ and CD4+ T cell responses were substantially broad after vaccination. In TCR breadth and depth analyses, total T cell responses may have been underestimated.

The length of the CDR3 is 15 residues. J gave up 1 base and V 5 bases, and 3 bases lay outside the gene matches. Germline values: CDR1 SGHVS, CDR2 FQNEAQ. Stated treatment: around 19 received Ad26.COV2.S at low or high dose, single or two shots; several received placebo; per-sample allocation not given. The investigators took samples on day 63 after the first vaccine or placebo injection. An adult of 18-55 years in Boston served as donor. The clonotype originates from a person between 18 and 65 years old who received the Ad26.COV2.S COVID-19 vaccine or a placebo. The material sequenced was peripheral blood, taken in a trial of Ad26.COV2.S vaccine versus placebo. The rearrangement links TRBV7-8 to TRBJ2-2, with 8 bases fitting TRBD1. The CDR3 spells CASSVGQVNTGELFF. Here the CDR3 DNA reads TGTGCCAGCAGCGTGGGACAGGTGAACACCGGGGAGCTGTTTTTT.